Listed here are 16 T cell receptor beta chains from one sample, sequenced in a study of blood T cell repertoires in COVID-19. Measured with immunoSEQ multiplex PCR; TCRdb has only the in-frame clones, and not every one. The profile shows tens of thousands of clones, about 81% of them singletons. The specimen sequenced was peripheral blood. The receptors here all came from a man of 80 years or more with acute or convalescent COVID-19.

The genes are TRBV6-5 and TRBJ1-3; D is undetermined. CDR1 is MNHEY and CDR2 is SVGAGI in the germline V gene. V shed 5 bases and J shed 0 bases, with 11 bases lying between them. This CDR3 is 15 amino acids long. CDR3 in DNA: TGTGCCAGCAGTCCTGGGCAGTTCTCTGGAAACACCATATATTTT. This sequence encodes CASSPGQFSGNTIYF.

J is TRBJ2-7 and V is TRBV7-2; D possibly corresponds to TRBD1 (5 bases). The CDR3 runs to 14 residues. Deletions cut 1 base from V and 6 bases from J, with 13 bases between. In germline, CDR1 is SGHTA, CDR2 FQGNSA. The CDR3 loop is CASSLGSGNVEQYF. DNA for the CDR3: TGTGCCAGCAGCTTAGGGTCAGGGAATGTCGAGCAGTACTTC.

This chain connects TRBV27 to TRBJ2-7, with D unclear. CDR1 MNHEY and CDR2 SMNVEV come from the germline V gene (reference sequence). Trimming stripped 5 bases from V and 3 bases from J, with 17 bases between. CDR3 length: 15 residues. CDR3 in DNA: TGTGCCAGCAGTCCCTTGACAAGGATACTCTACGAGCAGTACTTC. Translated, it gives CASSPLTRILYEQYF.

This chain connects TRBV18 to TRBJ2-1, with D possibly TRBD1 on 5 matching bases. V lost 3 bases, J lost 6 bases, and 24 bases lay in between. Per germline, CDR1 KGHSH and CDR2 LQKENI. The CDR3 has 18 residues. The CDR3 DNA is TGTGCCAGCTCACCCAGGGATTCGTTCGGGCTAGTCCCCAATGAGCAGTTCTTC. This translates into CASSPRDSFGLVPNEQFF.

This clone appeared once. The chain combines TRBV5-1 with TRBJ2-7, with D tentatively TRBD1 (6 bases). The germline V gene encodes CDR1 SGHRS and CDR2 YFSETQ. The CDR3 totals 11 residues. V gave up 4 bases and J gave up 7 bases, with 9 bases separating them. For the CDR3, the DNA is TGCGCCAGCAGCCTCGGGACAGAGCAGTACTTC. It yields the protein CASSLGTEQYF.

J is TRBJ1-6 and V is TRBV7-2; TRBD1 might be the D (6 bases). Germline CDR1 is SGHTA and CDR2 is FQGNSA. The CDR3 contains 15 residues. Deletions cut 1 base from V and 13 bases from J, with 17 bases between. CDR3 residues: CASSLEGGTLRPLHF. DNA for the CDR3: TGTGCCAGCAGCTTAGAAGGGGGTACCCTCCGGCCCCTCCACTTT. Full variable domain (remainder filled in from reference TRBV7-2 and TRBJ1-6): GAGVSQSPSNKVTEKGKDVELRCDPISGHTALYWYRQSLGQGLEFLIYFQGNSAPDKSGLPSDRFSAERTGGSVSTLTIQRTQQEDSAVYLCASSLEGGTLRPLHFGNGTRLTVT.

V gene TRBV13 combines with J gene TRBJ2-7, with D hard to call. The germline V and J ends were trimmed by 4 bases and 6 bases, with 7 bases remaining between them. The V gene's germline CDR1 is PRHDT and CDR2 FYEKMQ (reference sequence). The CDR3 is 11 amino acids. CDR3 sequence (DNA): TGTGCCAGCAGCTGGAGAGGCGAGCAGTACTTC. Translated: CASSWRGEQYF.

The V call is TRBV6-5, the J call TRBJ2-5, with D possibly TRBD2 on 6 matching bases. Germline V CDR1 and CDR2: MNHEY, SVGAGI. V was clipped by 0 bases and J by 5 bases, with 10 bases between them. This CDR3 comprises 14 residues. CDR3 DNA sequence: TGTGCCAGCAGTTACTCCGGGGGACGGGAGACCCAGTACTTC. The encoded protein is CASSYSGGRETQYF.

This chain links TRBV6-1 with TRBJ2-3; possibly TRBD1 for D (5 bases). V was clipped by 1 base and J by 5 bases, with 13 bases between them. The CDR3 length is 15 residues. CDR1 is MNHNS, CDR2 SASEGT, per germline. The DNA of the CDR3 is TGTGCCAGCAGTGAAGGACAGCACCCGGTAGATACGCAGTATTTT. As protein: CASSEGQHPVDTQYF.

The genes are TRBV5-4 and TRBJ1-4; maybe TRBD1 (5 bases). The V gene lost 0 bases and the J gene lost 3 bases, with 6 bases spanning the gap. CDR3 length: 14 amino acids. Germline CDR1 is SGHNT and CDR2 is YYREEE (reference sequence). CDR3 DNA sequence: TGTGCCAGCAGCTTGGTGGGGCCTAATGAAAAACTGTTTTTT. Translation: CASSLVGPNEKLFF.

Only a few counts were recorded for this clone. This rearrangement joins TRBV6-1 to TRBJ2-1, with no clear D. The V gene lost 2 bases and the J gene lost 0 bases, with 11 bases spanning the gap. CDR1 is MNHNS, CDR2 SASEGT, per germline. This CDR3 has 16 amino acids. The CDR3 protein is CASSESKLLSYNEQFF. For the CDR3, the DNA is TGTGCCAGCAGTGAAAGCAAGTTACTCTCCTACAATGAGCAGTTCTTC.

The chain is built from TRBV19 and TRBJ1-2, with a tentative D call TRBD1 (6 bases). The CDR3 is 14 residues long. Germline CDR1 reads LNHDA; CDR2 reads SQIVND (reference sequence). The V gene lost 4 bases and the J gene lost 6 bases, with 15 bases spanning the gap. CDR3 sequence reads: CASSTQTGLNGYTF. The CDR3 DNA follows: TGTGCCAGTAGTACCCAGACAGGTCTGAATGGCTACACCTTC.

The chain couples TRBV28 to TRBJ2-1, with D possibly being TRBD2 (5 bases). V gave up 3 bases and J gave up 6 bases, with 12 bases separating them. Germline V gene lookup returns CDR1 MDHEN and CDR2 SYDVKM. The CDR3 has 14 residues. This chain's CDR3 is CASSFGGSTNEQFF. The CDR3 DNA sequence: TGTGCCAGCAGTTTTGGTGGGAGCACCAATGAGCAGTTCTTC.

The V call is TRBV19, the J call TRBJ1-1; D not certain. Trimming took 3 bases from V and 1 from J, leaving 6 bases between them. Germline loops: CDR1 LNHDA, CDR2 SQIVND (reference sequence). The CDR3 has 13 residues. CDR3 in amino acids: CASSMPGNTEAFF. As DNA, the CDR3 is TGTGCCAGTAGTATGCCCGGGAACACTGAAGCTTTCTTT. The variable domain in full, completed from reference TRBV19 and TRBJ1-1, reads DGGITQSPKYLFRKEGQNVTLSCEQNLNHDAMYWYRQDPGQGLRLIYYSQIVNDFQKGDIAEGYSVSREKKESFPLTVTSAQKNPTAFYLCASSMPGNTEAFFGQGTRLTVV.

J is TRBJ1-2 and V is TRBV28; weak D call: TRBD1 (6 bases). Trimming left V 6 bases short and J 4 bases short, with 18 bases between. The CDR3 covers 15 residues. The germline V gene encodes CDR1 MDHEN and CDR2 SYDVKM. CDR3 region: CASRGREGGGYGYTF. The CDR3, as DNA: TGTGCCAGCAGGGGGCGCGAAGGGGGTGGCTATGGCTACACCTTC.

The CDR3 is CASSWGQVTNNEQFF. DNA for the CDR3: TGTGCCAGCAGCTGGGGACAGGTTACAAACAATGAGCAGTTCTTC. The rearrangement uses TRBV7-2 and TRBJ2-1; 8 positions agree with TRBD1. The length of the CDR3 is 15 residues. V was clipped by 4 bases and J by 5 bases; unmatched bases: 7. Germline values: CDR1 SGHTA, CDR2 FQGNSA.